This entry describes one T cell receptor beta chain. The sample is drawn from a study of cytomegalovirus exposure and HLA in healthy donors. The trim removed 4 bases at V and 10 bases at J, leaving 13 bases unmatched. This CDR3 spans 15 amino acids. The germline V gene has CDR1 SEHNR and CDR2 FQNEAQ (reference sequence). The PCR contained 60 Vbeta and 13 Jbeta primers. The table came from immunoSEQ multiplex PCR; TCRdb's copy has only in-frame clones and leaves some out. Here the sample spans about 170,000 clones, 84% being singletons. The chain recombines TRBV7-9 with TRBJ2-1; the match to TRBD1 covers 7 bases. The sequenced material came from PBMCs. This sequence originates from a man aged 18 to 35 in good health and CMV-seronegative. CDR3 protein: CASSYSGTVTMEQFF. In DNA, the CDR3 is TGTGCCAGCAGCTACTCCGGGACAGTGACAATGGAGCAGTTCTTC.